One sample yielded the 8 T cell receptor beta chains listed below, sequenced in a study of patients and donors after allogeneic stem cell transplantation. TCRdb independently ran MiXCR on the RT-PCR reads; one entry per CDR3 protein. This table holds approximately 430,000 distinct CDR3 sequences, roughly 16% found once. Sequenced: blood, either unsorted or a sorted T cell fraction (not recorded which). Receptors were obtained from a human donor who was either an allogeneic HSCT recipient or a stem cell or donor lymphocyte infusion donor (not recorded which). It is not recorded whose cells these are; they may come from a transplant donor.

The chain's CDR3 is CASSLGGLAGPAKNIQYF. The CDR3 DNA reads as TGTGCCAGCAGCTTAGGGGGACTAGCGGGCCCAGCCAAAAACATTCAGTACTTC. The chain carries TRBV11-1 and TRBJ2-4, with 12 bases matching TRBD2. V shed 1 base, J shed 0 bases, and the junction held 4 bases outside the gene matches. The germline gives CDR1 SGHAT, CDR2 FQDESV (reference sequence). This CDR3 is built from 18 residues.

There are a few counts of this clonotype. CDR3 DNA sequence: TGTGCCAGCAGCTCCGGGACCTCGGGTGGCTACACCTTC. Protein sequence: CASSSGTSGGYTF. This rearrangement joins TRBV11-2 to TRBJ1-2; D might be TRBD1 (5 bases). V was cut by 4 bases and J by 7 bases, with 13 bases left in between. This CDR3 region has 13 residues. The germline gives CDR1 SGHAT, CDR2 FQNNGV.

This clonotype was observed many times. The J gene is TRBJ2-2, the V gene TRBV4-3; D may be TRBD1 or TRBD2 (5 bases each). V lost 4 bases to trimming and J lost 1 base, with 13 bases between them. The CDR3 contains 16 residues. Looked up from germline, CDR1 is LGHNA and CDR2 is YSLEER. CDR3 in amino acids: CASSPRPGLNTGELFF. Written as DNA, the CDR3 is TGCGCCAGCAGCCCCCGACCGGGGCTGAACACCGGGGAGCTGTTTTTT.

This chain links TRBV6-5 with TRBJ1-1; D is unclear. CDR3 length: 15 residues. Germline V gene lookup returns CDR1 MNHEY and CDR2 SVGAGI. V was clipped by 8 bases and J by 4 bases, with 20 bases between them. The CDR3: CASCSVGLLATEAFF. The DNA for the CDR3 is TGTGCCAGCTGTTCAGTAGGACTGCTGGCCACTGAAGCTTTCTTT.

At least ten counts were recorded for this clonotype. The J gene is TRBJ2-2, the V gene TRBV3-1; no clear D gene. CDR1 LGHDT and CDR2 YNNKEL come from the germline V gene (reference sequence). This CDR3 spans 13 amino acids. V lost 1 base, J lost 7 bases, and 7 bases lay in between. This CDR3 is CASSQGAGGELFF. The CDR3 DNA follows: TGTGCCAGCAGCCAAGGAGCCGGCGGGGAGCTGTTTTTT.

The J gene is TRBJ1-3, the V gene TRBV6-1; 7 positions match TRBD1. CDR1 and CDR2 (germline): MNHNS, SASEGT. The CDR3 sequence is 15 residues long. Trimming took 7 bases from V and 3 from J; bases not matched to a gene: 9. CDR3 coding DNA: TGTGCCAGCATGGAGGGGGCGCCGAATGGAAACACCATATATTTT. It specifies CASMEGAPNGNTIYF.

This clonotype was counted between two and nine times. J is TRBJ2-4 and V is TRBV12-3 or TRBV12-4, with D uncertain. The CDR3 spans 16 residues. With 2 bases removed from V and 0 bases from J, the gap between germline ends came to 11 bases. The DNA of the CDR3 is TGTGCCAGCAGTTTAAGGCCTCCTGAAGCCAAAAACATTCAGTACTTC. Translation gives CASSLRPPEAKNIQYF.

This clonotype appeared a few times. V and J are TRBV11-1 and TRBJ2-5, with 8 bases aligning to TRBD1. Per the germline V gene, CDR1 is SGHAT and CDR2 is FQDESV (reference sequence). This CDR3 comprises 16 residues. V gave up 5 bases and J gave up 0 bases; unmatched junction bases: 8. The CDR3 DNA reads TGTGCCAGCAGCATCCAATACAGGGGGAACCAAGAGACCCAGTACTTC. Translating gives CASSIQYRGNQETQYF.